The 22 T cell receptor beta chains below were found in one sample sequenced in a study of T cells in Graves' hyperthyroidism and ophthalmopathy. RNA transcripts gave rise to amplified TCR beta CDR3 regions. TCR CDR3 underwent first-round RT-PCR with the HTBI primer set. One entry per CDR3 protein results from TCRdb running MiXCR on the multiplex PCR reads. The data hold roughly 93,000 distinct CDR3 sequences, with about half observed a single time. The sample consisted of blood. The source of these receptors is a woman aged 40-49 years with Graves' hyperthyroidism.

This clonotype was seen at least ten times. This chain connects TRBV5-1 to TRBJ2-5; 7 bases agree with TRBD1. Trimming removed 2 bases from V and 3 bases from J; junction bases left unmatched: 10. This CDR3 has 16 amino acids. CDR1 is SGHRS, CDR2 YFSETQ, per germline. As DNA, the CDR3 is TGCGCCAGCAGCTTCGGACAGGCCATTGTGGAAGAGACCCAGTACTTC. This translates into CASSFGQAIVEETQYF.

This clonotype showed up many times. The chain has TRBV5-8 and TRBJ1-2, with D possibly TRBD1 on 6 matching bases. Per germline, CDR1 SGHTS and CDR2 YDEGEE. V lost 4 bases and J 6 bases, leaving 13 bases between the germline ends. The CDR3 has 13 residues. CDR3 DNA sequence: TGTGCCAGCAGCACCCAGGGGAGTCATGGCTACACCTTC. Its protein product is CASSTQGSHGYTF. The whole variable domain, remainder taken from reference TRBV5-8 and TRBJ1-2, is EAGVTQSPTHLIKTRGQQATLRCSPISGHTSVYWYQQALGLGLQFLLWYDEGEERNRGNFPPRFSGRQFPNYSSELNVNALELEDSALYLCASSTQGSHGYTFGSGTRLTVV.

This clonotype was observed many times. The chain couples TRBV15 to TRBJ2-7; D perhaps matches TRBD2 (6 bases). V was pared by 4 bases and J by 5 bases, with 18 bases between. This CDR3 has 15 amino acids. Germline-derived CDR1 and CDR2 are LNHNV and YYDKDF (reference sequence). CDR3 loop: CATSNPTSFWDEQYF. CDR3 coding DNA: TGTGCCACCAGCAACCCCACTAGCTTCTGGGACGAGCAGTACTTC.

This clonotype has only a few counts. The genes are TRBV2 and TRBJ1-1; TRBD1 matches 7 bases. The J segment lost 3 bases and the V segment lost 6 bases, leaving 7 bases of the junction unmatched. The CDR3 spans 14 residues. Germline V gene sequence: CDR1 SNHLY, CDR2 FYNNEI. The CDR3 loop is CASRAGTAYTEAFF. CDR3 coding DNA: TGTGCCAGCAGAGCCGGGACAGCGTACACTGAAGCTTTCTTT.

The chain couples TRBV7-2 to TRBJ1-2; D gene ambiguous. V was trimmed by 3 bases and J by 13 bases, leaving 21 bases between them. CDR1 is SGHTA, CDR2 FQGNSA, per germline. There are 14 residues in the CDR3. CDR3 residues: CASSFIGQRYGRTF. Here the CDR3 DNA reads TGTGCCAGCAGCTTCATCGGGCAGCGCTACGGCCGCACCTTC.

This chain uses TRBV20-1 with TRBJ1-1; D unclear. The germline gives CDR1 DFQATT, CDR2 SNEGSKA (reference sequence). This CDR3 comprises 14 residues. Trimming removed 1 base at V and 1 base at J, with 10 bases between. The CDR3, as DNA: TGCAGTGCTAGAGGGTCGACTAGGAACACTGAAGCTTTCTTT. The encoded protein is CSARGSTRNTEAFF.

In regard to this clonotype: A much more abundant neighbour one base away suggests this may be a read error. V and J are TRBV7-9 and TRBJ2-7; D could derive from TRBD1 or TRBD2 (6 bases each). From germline, CDR1 is SEHNR and CDR2 FQNEAQ (reference sequence). The CDR3 has 15 residues. CDR3 nucleotide sequence: TGTGCCAGCAGCCGGGGGCAGGCTCCCTCCTGCGAGCAGTACTTC. Its protein product is CASSRGQAPSCEQYF.

CDR3 amino acids: CASRKGGAAGLTSYEQYF. Written as DNA, the CDR3 is TGTGCCAGCAGAAAAGGGGGCGCAGCGGGATTAACCTCCTACGAGCAGTACTTC. The chain links TRBV7-2 to TRBJ2-7; the D gene could be TRBD1 or TRBD2 (7 bases each). Germline V gives CDR1 SGHTA, CDR2 FQGNSA. V lost 6 bases and J 0 bases, leaving 24 bases between the germline ends. This CDR3 comprises 18 residues.

This clonotype has at least ten counts. The V gene is TRBV15, the J gene TRBJ2-5; no clear D gene. V lost 0 bases to trimming and J lost 5 bases, with 16 bases between them. This CDR3 is 16 amino acids long. Germline CDR1 and CDR2: LNHNV and YYDKDF (reference sequence). Written as DNA, the CDR3 is TGTGCCACCAGCAGAGATCGCGGCTCCCAAAGGGAGACCCAGTACTTC. Its translation is CATSRDRGSQRETQYF.

This clonotype showed up just a few times. This may stem from a read error, because a much larger clone lies one nucleotide away. This rearrangement joins TRBV20-1 to TRBJ1-5; perhaps TRBD1 as D (5 bases). CDR3 length: 14 amino acids. The V and J ends lost 6 bases and 2 bases respectively, with 14 bases between them. Germline CDR1 DFQATT, CDR2 SNEGSKA (reference sequence). The CDR3 nucleotides read TGCAGTGCGCACAGGTCGGCGGGCAATCAGCCCCAGCATTTT. Translation gives CSAHRSAGNQPQHF.

This sequence joins TRBV10-3 and TRBJ2-2; 9 bases match TRBD2. Germline CDR1 and CDR2: ENHRY and SYGVKD. The V and J ends lost 10 bases and 3 bases, in that order; junction bases with no gene match: 15. This CDR3 spans 17 amino acids. In DNA form, the CDR3 reads TGTGCCACCCTTTCCGGGACTAGCAAGTCGGACACCGGGGAGCTGTTTTTT. This encodes CATLSGTSKSDTGELFF.

The gene calls are TRBV5-1 and TRBJ2-5; D gene ambiguous. Germline values: CDR1 SGHRS, CDR2 YFSETQ. The germline V and J ends were trimmed by 2 bases and 0 bases, with 8 bases remaining between them. This CDR3 spans 14 amino acids. The CDR3 loop reads CASSFGPHQETQYF. The CDR3 DNA reads TGCGCCAGCAGCTTCGGGCCGCACCAAGAGACCCAGTACTTC. The full variable domain, completed using reference TRBV5-1 and TRBJ2-5, is KAGVTQTPRYLIKTRGQQVTLSCSPISGHRSVSWYQQTPGQGLQFLFEYFSETQRNKGNFPGRFSGRQFSNSRSEMNVSTLELGDSALYLCASSFGPHQETQYFGPGTRLLVL.

This rearrangement joins TRBV20-1 to TRBJ1-5; 8 bases map to TRBD1. V shed 4 bases and J 6 bases; nucleotides not matched to a gene: 5. This CDR3 contains 13 residues. Germline V gene data show CDR1 as DFQATT and CDR2 as SNEGSKA (reference sequence). The chain's CDR3 is CSATGGAGQPQHF. The CDR3 DNA sequence: TGCAGTGCTACAGGGGGCGCAGGTCAGCCCCAGCATTTT.

This clonotype was detected many times. At one boundary the junction diverges from the germline segment, which might be a read error. The chain has TRBV10-3 and TRBJ2-7; tentatively, D is TRBD2 (6 bases). The CDR3 consists of 13 residues. Germline lookup yields CDR1 ENHRY and CDR2 SYGVKD. The CDR3 region is CAIRNSGKYDQYF. The CDR3 bases are TGTGCCATCAGGAATAGCGGAAAATACGATCAGTACTTC.

The chain carries TRBV15 and TRBJ1-4; D gene ambiguous. Germline V gene sequence: CDR1 LNHNV, CDR2 YYDKDF (reference sequence). With 3 bases removed from V and 8 bases from J, the gap between germline ends came to 16 bases. The CDR3 is 15 amino acids. The CDR3 reads CATSSDSRGKEKLFF. The CDR3 bases are TGTGCCACCAGCAGTGACTCCCGGGGAAAGGAAAAACTGTTTTTT.

The sample holds many counts of this clonotype. V gene TRBV5-4 combines with J gene TRBJ2-2, with TRBD2 as a possible D gene (5 bases). The CDR3 has 15 amino acids. V lost 4 bases to trimming and J lost 0 bases, with 10 bases between them. Germline assignment: CDR1 SGHNT and CDR2 YYREEE (reference sequence). Here the CDR3 reads CASSGGGSNTGELFF. DNA for the CDR3: TGTGCCAGCAGCGGCGGCGGGTCGAACACCGGGGAGCTGTTTTTT.

The chain has TRBV3-1 and TRBJ1-6; no clear D. Germline V CDR1 and CDR2: LGHDT, YNNKEL (reference sequence). The CDR3 runs 13 residues. V lost 7 bases, J lost 9 bases, and 13 bases lay in between. CDR3 DNA: TGTGCCAGCAACCAGATCTGGGGTTCACCCCTCCACTTT. Amino acids: CASNQIWGSPLHF.

This clonotype was recorded a few times. The V gene is TRBV7-2, the J gene TRBJ1-2; no clear D gene. Germline V lookup: CDR1 SGHTA, CDR2 FQGNSA. The CDR3 runs 15 residues. V was shortened by 6 bases and J by 5 bases, with 19 bases between the two germline ends. The DNA for the CDR3 is TGTGCCAGCAGTTTAAACCCCTTGTGGCCGTATGGCTACACCTTC. Its translation is CASSLNPLWPYGYTF.

For this clonotype: A read error may be the cause here, since a much bigger clone is one base away. The rearrangement links TRBV12-3 or TRBV12-4 to TRBJ2-7; D is ambiguous. The length of the CDR3 is 13 residues. The CDR3 coding sequence is TGTGCCGGCAGTTGGGCCGGTGCCTACGAGCAGTACTTC. This encodes CAGSWAGAYEQYF.

The chain has TRBV10-3 and TRBJ2-6; no firm D call. V lost 1 base and J lost 0, with 4 bases in between. The CDR3 is made up of 15 amino acids. Germline lookup yields CDR1 ENHRY and CDR2 SYGVKD. The CDR3 nucleotides read TGTGCCATCAGTGAGTGGGGCTCTGGGGCCAACGTCCTGACTTTC. Its protein is CAISEWGSGANVLTF.

Regarding this clonotype: In this CDR3 the conserved last residue, phenylalanine or tryptophan, is missing, so a read error is likely. This rearrangement joins TRBV29-1 to TRBJ1-3; a possible D gene is TRBD1 (5 bases). Germline CDR1 and CDR2: SQVTM and ANQGSEA. The CDR3 totals 13 residues. DNA for the CDR3: TGCAGCGTACTAAGGGGTTCTGGAAGCACCATATATTCT. Translation: CSVLRGSGSTIYS.

For this clonotype: Since no conserved phenylalanine or tryptophan closes the CDR3, a read error is the likely cause. Because the CDR3's place on the DNA is in doubt, the DNA is left out and the CDR3 is given as listed by TCRdb. The chain is built from TRBV7-9 and TRBJ1-3; the table's D call TRBD1 went unverified against the DNA. The CDR3 is 11 amino acids in total, end residues counted. Germline values: CDR1 SEHNR, CDR2 FQNEAQ (reference sequence). The CDR3 loop is CASRNTRTGWT.